This entry features one T cell receptor (beta chain) sequence. Its specificity is not known. This entry is derived from a study of CD8 T cells in ankylosing spondylitis. Findings of the study overall: Previously reported in reactive arthritis synovial fluid and blood were some of the motif variants. The study looked at matched synovial fluid samples from ankylosing spondylitis patients. Disease-linked clones were reported to be significantly enriched there. Ankylosing spondylitis blood seemed to carry a telltale TCR beta motif made of eight or nine highly homologous variants.

MiXCR, applied by TCRdb to the 5' RACE reads, yields one record per CDR3 protein. The table lists a few hundred thousand distinct CDR3 sequences, more than 20% of them singletons. CDR1 SEHNR and CDR2 FQNEAQ come from the germline V gene (reference sequence). The CDR3 consists of 14 residues. Trimming left V 2 bases short and J 5 bases short, with 12 bases between. The TCR was taken from a male donor with ankylosing spondylitis. The chain carries TRBV7-9 and TRBJ2-5, with D possibly being TRBD1 (6 bases). The material sequenced was blood, either unsorted or a sorted T cell fraction (not recorded which). The CDR3: CASSLQTGGETQYF. The CDR3 region has the DNA TGTGCCAGCAGCTTACAGACAGGTGGGGAGACCCAGTACTTC.